This entry concerns a single T cell receptor (beta chain). CDR1 and CDR2 from the germline V gene are MGHRA and YSYEKL. Trimming left V 0 bases short and J 0 bases short, with 8 bases between. The CDR3 has 15 amino acids. Per the original data handling: The assay estimated nucleated cells by amplifying reference gene primers. TCRdb's table, derived via immunoSEQ multiplex PCR, lists solely in-frame clones and lacks some. The V and J calls and the clone size are those of that table, but D and trimming were determined from the DNA. The data hold tens of thousands of clones, with approximately 79% observed a single time. The sample belongs to a study of blood T cell repertoires in COVID-19. Study summary: Both acute and convalescent COVID-19 samples were obtained from the United States, Italy and Spain. From T cells, B-cell-depleted T cells, or PBMCs came the material, which was cDNA or gDNA.

This sequence was found in an older man with acute or convalescent COVID-19. What was sequenced was peripheral blood. The chain has TRBV4-1 and TRBJ1-1, with TRBD1 as a possible D gene (6 bases). The CDR3 loop reads CASSQEWTVNTEAFF. DNA of the CDR3: TGCGCCAGCAGCCAAGAATGGACAGTGAACACTGAAGCTTTCTTT.